This TCR beta chain originates from a study of blood T cell repertoires in COVID-19. The CDR3 spans 15 residues. Between the trimmed V and J ends, which lost 2 bases and 3 bases, there was a span of 13 bases. Germline assignment: CDR1 KGHSH and CDR2 LQKENI. Original data processing: Counts of nucleated cells, estimated from reference gene primer amplification, were obtained. TCRdb keeps only in-frame clones here, not all; method: immunoSEQ multiplex PCR. That table furnishes V, J and clone size, whereas the DNA furnished D and trimming. The data show approximately 97,000 clones, 65% to 90% seen once. This TCR was recovered from a woman at least 80 years old with acute or convalescent COVID-19. Specimen: peripheral blood. This chain uses TRBV18 with TRBJ1-2; D is perhaps TRBD1 (5 bases). The CDR3 is CASSPAPDTYYGYTF. The CDR3 bases are TGTGCCAGCTCACCAGCCCCGGACACTTACTATGGCTACACCTTC.